A single sample gave rise to the 8 T cell receptor beta chains below, sequenced in a study of identical twins. TCRdb used MiXCR to reprocess the 5' RACE reads, holding one entry per CDR3 protein. The table lists approximately 630,000 distinct CDR3 sequences, 7.1% of them singletons. This same sample was also part of a study on yellow fever vaccine responses in identical twins.

The sample comprised PBMCs. The receptors were sampled from a woman aged 18-29 years in good health.

This clonotype was seen repeatedly, ten times or more. This chain connects TRBV5-1 to TRBJ1-2; D remains unclear. Germline V gene sequence: CDR1 SGHRS, CDR2 YFSETQ. V gave up 4 bases and J gave up 4 bases, with 14 bases separating them. The CDR3 totals 14 residues. CDR3 nucleotide sequence: TGCGCCAGCAGCCCGGCTCAGGCCGGCTATGGCTACACCTTC. Its translation: CASSPAQAGYGYTF.

With regard to this clonotype: Possible read error: a much larger clone is one base away. The conserved phenylalanine or tryptophan is not found at the CDR3 terminus, so this likely reflects a read error. This chain uses TRBV5-6 with TRBJ2-7; D ambiguous. Trimming stripped 2 bases from V and 2 bases from J, with 17 bases between. The V gene's germline CDR1 is SGHDT and CDR2 YYEEEE. CDR3 length: 16 residues. CDR3 residues: CASSFGLSDDAYEQYI. The CDR3 DNA is TGTGCCAGCAGCTTTGGCCTGTCTGACGATGCCTACGAGCAGTACATC.

In this sample, this clonotype turned up many times. This rearrangement joins TRBV7-9 to TRBJ2-1, with TRBD2 matching 12 bases. The trim removed 4 bases at V and 8 bases at J, leaving 12 bases unmatched. Per germline, CDR1 SEHNR and CDR2 FQNEAQ (reference sequence). The CDR3 sequence is 17 residues long. The CDR3 loop is CASSYNRLAGDRDEQFF. In DNA, the CDR3 is TGTGCCAGCAGCTACAACCGACTAGCGGGGGATCGCGATGAGCAGTTCTTC.

This clonotype has only a few counts. The chain recombines TRBV20-1 with TRBJ2-7; tentatively, D is TRBD2 (7 bases). The V gene lost 1 base and the J gene lost 6 bases, with 16 bases spanning the gap. This CDR3 is 14 amino acids long. Germline loops: CDR1 DFQATT, CDR2 SNEGSKA (reference sequence). CDR3 nucleotide sequence: TGCAGTGCTAGAGGGGGAGGGGGTATCGGCGAGCAGTACTTC. It yields the protein CSARGGGGIGEQYF.

This clonotype was seen at least ten times. V is TRBV3-1 and J is TRBJ2-3, with D perhaps assigned TRBD1 or TRBD2 (6 bases each). The CDR3 length is 18 residues. CDR1 is LGHDT and CDR2 is YNNKEL in the germline V gene (reference sequence). Deletions cut 4 bases from V and 1 base from J, with 21 bases between. This chain's CDR3 is CASSRRGASLPRTDTQYF. The CDR3 DNA reads as TGTGCCAGCAGCCGAAGGGGGGCTAGTCTTCCCCGCACAGATACGCAGTATTTT.

Only a few counts were recorded for this clonotype. CDR3 residues: CASSQTPYYEQYV. CDR3 DNA: TGTGCCAGTAGCCAAACCCCTTACTACGAGCAGTACGTC. This chain links TRBV28 with TRBJ2-7; D not certain. This CDR3 region has 13 residues. Trimming took off 9 bases at V and 3 bases at J, with 15 bases between the two ends. Germline CDR1 and CDR2: MDHEN and SYDVKM.

This clonotype has ten or more counts. The chain joins TRBV12-3 or TRBV12-4 to TRBJ2-7, with a possible D match to TRBD1 (6 bases). The V and J ends lost 6 bases and 1 base respectively, with 7 bases between them. The CDR3 covers 12 residues. In DNA, the CDR3 is TGTGCCAGCAGCAGGGGTTCCTACGAGCAGTACGTC. It encodes CASSRGSYEQYV.

This clonotype came up many times. The chain employs TRBV12-3 or TRBV12-4 and TRBJ2-7; 13 nucleotides agree with TRBD2. Unmatched junction bases numbered 1, after V lost 6 bases and J lost 2 bases. The CDR3 has 14 amino acids. This CDR3 reads CASRGTSGAYEQYF. The CDR3 DNA reads TGTGCCAGCAGAGGGACTAGCGGGGCCTACGAGCAGTACTTC.